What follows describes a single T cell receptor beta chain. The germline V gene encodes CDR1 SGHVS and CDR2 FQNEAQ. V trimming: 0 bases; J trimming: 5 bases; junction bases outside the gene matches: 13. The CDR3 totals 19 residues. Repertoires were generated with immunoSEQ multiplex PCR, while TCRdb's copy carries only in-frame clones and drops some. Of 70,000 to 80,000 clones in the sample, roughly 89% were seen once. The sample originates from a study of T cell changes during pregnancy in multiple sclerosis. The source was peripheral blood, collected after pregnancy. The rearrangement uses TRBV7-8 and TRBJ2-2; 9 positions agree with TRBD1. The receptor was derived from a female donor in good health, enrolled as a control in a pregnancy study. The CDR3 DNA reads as TGTGCCAGCAGCTTAGCCCCCAAGGGACAGGGAATTGGAACCGGGGAGCTGTTTTTT. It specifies CASSLAPKGQGIGTGELFF.